Each of the 27 T cell receptor beta chains below was sequenced from the same sample in a study of T cells after yellow fever vaccination. TCRdb re-called the 5' RACE reads with MiXCR, one entry per CDR3 protein. The repertoire holds 450,000 to 600,000 distinct CDR3 sequences, less than 15% seen once, with around 15% in the top ten. Specimen: PBMCs, collected on the day of the yellow fever booster vaccination. All receptors come from a man aged 25-45 years who received the YFV17D yellow fever vaccine.

This rearrangement joins TRBV5-1 to TRBJ1-2; a weak D match, TRBD1 (6 bases). The V end was cut by 3 bases, the J end by 7 bases, with 22 bases between. The CDR3 extends over 16 amino acids. Germline CDR1 and CDR2: SGHRS and YFSETQ. CDR3 nucleotides: TGCGCCAGCAGCTCGGTGCCTAAGGGGGTAGAGGGTGGCTACACCTTC. Its translation is CASSSVPKGVEGGYTF.

This clonotype appeared a single time. The gene calls are TRBV2 and TRBJ1-1; 8 bases are a match to TRBD1. V was pared by 4 bases and J by 5 bases, with 6 bases of the junction left unmatched. The CDR3 covers 14 residues. The germline V gene encodes CDR1 SNHLY and CDR2 FYNNEI. DNA for the CDR3: TGTGCCAGCAGTGGTACAGGGGGAAGGACTGAAGCTTTCTTT. As protein: CASSGTGGRTEAFF.

This clonotype was detected only a few times. The rearrangement joins TRBV6-5 to TRBJ2-7; D is uncertain. The V gene's germline CDR1 is MNHEY and CDR2 SVGAGI. The CDR3 sequence is 14 residues long. Trimming cost V 4 bases and J 8 bases, with 18 bases left between them. In DNA, the CDR3 is TGTGCCAGCAGTTTATCATCCAGCCCTATCCAGCAGTACTTC. This encodes CASSLSSSPIQQYF.

The chain recombines TRBV19 with TRBJ2-5; maybe TRBD1 (6 bases). Germline values: CDR1 LNHDA, CDR2 SQIVND (reference sequence). The V gene lost 3 bases and the J gene lost 4 bases, with 18 bases spanning the gap. This CDR3 contains 16 residues. CDR3 DNA: TGTGCCAGTAGTATCGGAAACTACAGGGTAGCAGAGACCCAGTACTTC. As protein: CASSIGNYRVAETQYF.

This rearrangement joins TRBV20-1 to TRBJ2-6; D might be TRBD1 (5 bases). Trimming shortened V by 6 bases and J by 0 bases, and 15 bases separated the two germline ends. In germline, CDR1 is DFQATT, CDR2 SNEGSKA (reference sequence). The CDR3 contains 16 residues. The CDR3 region has the DNA TGCAGTGCCGACCCTCGACAGTCCTCTGGGGCCAACGTCCTGACTTTC. It specifies CSADPRQSSGANVLTF.

The rearrangement links TRBV5-1 to TRBJ2-1; 10 bases agree with TRBD2. V lost 2 bases, J lost 6 bases, and 5 bases stayed unmatched. CDR1 and CDR2 (germline): SGHRS, YFSETQ. The CDR3 consists of 15 residues. CDR3 region: CASSLEREGGNEQFF. CDR3 DNA sequence: TGCGCCAGCAGCTTAGAGCGGGAGGGTGGCAATGAGCAGTTCTTC.

DNA for the CDR3: TGTGCCAGCAGTCCAACCGGTCGGGACGGAACCTACGAGCAGTACTTC. Encoded protein: CASSPTGRDGTYEQYF. The chain has TRBV27 and TRBJ2-7; D is tentatively TRBD1 or TRBD2 (5 bases each). With 5 bases removed from V and 2 bases from J, the gap between germline ends came to 19 bases. The CDR3 totals 16 residues. CDR1 is MNHEY and CDR2 is SMNVEV in the germline V gene (reference sequence).

In its sample, this clonotype was seen many times. The genes are TRBV12-3 or TRBV12-4 and TRBJ2-3, with D maybe TRBD1 (5 bases). The CDR3 consists of 15 residues. V shed 3 bases and J shed 2 bases, with 12 bases lying between them. This CDR3 reads CASSLGRVLTDTQYF. CDR3 bases: TGTGCCAGCAGTTTGGGCAGGGTCCTCACAGATACGCAGTATTTT.

This chain links TRBV4-3 with TRBJ2-7; D ambiguous. The germline gives CDR1 LGHNA, CDR2 YSLEER. V shed 4 bases and J shed 2 bases, with 12 bases lying between them. The CDR3 sequence is 14 residues long. The CDR3 region has the DNA TGCGCCAGCAGCCGCGAATTACGGACCTACGAGCAGTACTTC. Translated: CASSRELRTYEQYF.

This clonotype was observed at least ten times. The chain uses TRBV7-8 and TRBJ1-5; D unresolved. Germline lookup yields CDR1 SGHVS and CDR2 FQNEAQ. There are 13 residues in the CDR3. Trimming removed 1 base from V and 4 bases from J, with 5 bases in between. CDR3 nucleotide sequence: TGTGCCAGCAGCTTAGAAGCGAATCAGCCCCAGCATTTT. Encoded protein: CASSLEANQPQHF.

In its sample, this clonotype was seen a few times. V and J are TRBV27 and TRBJ1-2; 7 positions match TRBD1. The germline CDR1 and CDR2 sequences are MNHEY and SMNVEV (reference sequence). This CDR3 is built from 14 residues. V lost 0 bases and J lost 5; bases outside the gene matches: 3. The chain's CDR3 is CASSLSGGGYGYTF. In nucleotides, the CDR3 is TGTGCCAGCAGTTTATCAGGGGGCGGGTATGGCTACACCTTC.

This chain links TRBV18 with TRBJ2-7; D unclear. The CDR3 length is 12 residues. V lost 6 bases and J lost 2, with 8 bases in between. Per germline, CDR1 KGHSH and CDR2 LQKENI. The CDR3: CASSGSAYEQYF. CDR3 DNA sequence: TGTGCCAGCTCGGGCAGTGCCTACGAGCAGTACTTC.

The chain is built from TRBV5-1 and TRBJ2-4, with D unclear. Germline V lookup: CDR1 SGHRS, CDR2 YFSETQ. V was clipped by 1 base and J by 0 bases, with 11 bases between them. The CDR3 length is 16 residues. The CDR3 region is CASSLIHSIAKNIQYF. CDR3 DNA sequence: TGCGCCAGCAGCTTGATCCACTCTATAGCCAAAAACATTCAGTACTTC.

The chain joins TRBV7-2 to TRBJ1-2, with D possibly being TRBD1 (5 bases). Germline V gene data show CDR1 as SGHTA and CDR2 as FQGNSA. This CDR3 is built from 12 residues. V lost 7 bases, J lost 4 bases, and 10 bases lay in between. The CDR3 DNA sequence: TGTGCCAGCACCCCAAGGGGCTATGGCTACACCTTC. Protein sequence: CASTPRGYGYTF.

The gene calls are TRBV20-1 and TRBJ2-1; 8 positions agree with TRBD2. The CDR3 contains 18 residues. With V trimmed by 7 bases and J by 3 bases, 20 bases remained unmatched. Germline CDR1 is DFQATT and CDR2 is SNEGSKA (reference sequence). The CDR3 spells CSGVGWSGRLRVYNEQFF. The CDR3 coding sequence is TGCAGTGGGGTAGGGTGGAGCGGGAGACTTCGAGTCTACAATGAGCAGTTCTTC.

The sample holds a few counts of this clonotype. The chain carries TRBV7-8 and TRBJ2-5, with 10 bases identical to TRBD1. The CDR3 is made up of 15 amino acids. Germline V CDR1 and CDR2: SGHVS, FQNEAQ. With V trimmed by 5 bases and J by 4 bases, 7 bases remained unmatched. DNA for the CDR3: TGTGCCAGCAGCACGGGACAGGGGAGGGCAGAGACCCAGTACTTC. Its translation: CASSTGQGRAETQYF.

This clonotype was seen more than once but under ten times. This chain's CDR3 is CASIPGPTTGEQYF. The CDR3 nucleotides read TGTGCCAGCATCCCGGGACCCACGACGGGCGAGCAGTACTTC. V gene TRBV6-2 or TRBV6-3 combines with J gene TRBJ2-7; possibly TRBD1 or TRBD2 for D (5 bases each). The CDR3 contains 14 residues. V dropped 7 bases and J dropped 6 bases, with 19 bases sitting between them. Germline loops: CDR1 MNHEY, CDR2 SVGEGT.

This chain joins TRBV6-2 or TRBV6-3 and TRBJ2-7; 11 bases are shared with TRBD1. The CDR3 is made up of 16 amino acids. Germline CDR1 and CDR2: MNHEY and SVGEGT. Germline trimming cut 6 bases from V and 0 bases from J; bases unmatched to any gene: 7. The CDR3 DNA is TGTGCCAGCAGCTACAATGGACAGGGGGCCTCCTACGAGCAGTACTTC. It encodes CASSYNGQGASYEQYF.

The chain is built from TRBV5-1 and TRBJ2-7; the match to TRBD2 covers 14 bases. The CDR3 totals 17 residues. Germline-derived CDR1 and CDR2 are SGHRS and YFSETQ. V shed 3 bases and J 6 bases; nucleotides not matched to a gene: 11. CDR3 region: CASSSTSGRAGLREQYF. The CDR3 nucleotides are TGCGCCAGCAGCTCGACTAGCGGGAGGGCCGGTTTGCGCGAGCAGTACTTC.

This clonotype was found many times. The chain employs TRBV29-1 and TRBJ2-1; 8 bases match TRBD1. The germline CDR1 and CDR2 sequences are SQVTM and ANQGSEA. The CDR3 spans 11 residues. V lost 7 bases to trimming and J lost 9 bases; unmatched junction nucleotides: 5. DNA of the CDR3: TGCAGCGCTCCAGGGGGCAGTGAGCAGTTCTTC. Protein: CSAPGGSEQFF.

This clonotype was detected a few times. The gene calls are TRBV7-9 and TRBJ2-5; a possible D gene is TRBD2 (5 bases). Germline-derived CDR1 and CDR2 are SEHNR and FQNEAQ (reference sequence). V shed 4 bases and J shed 8 bases, with 17 bases lying between them. This CDR3 has 14 residues. This CDR3 is CASSSPGLGKTQYF. CDR3 DNA sequence: TGTGCCAGCAGCTCCCCCGGGCTCGGGAAAACCCAGTACTTC.

This clonotype occurred a few times. The chain joins TRBV24-1 to TRBJ2-2; D is perhaps TRBD1 (6 bases). Germline V gene sequence: CDR1 KGHDR, CDR2 SFDVKD. V was shortened by 4 bases and J by 6 bases, with 20 bases between the two germline ends. There are 17 residues in the CDR3. The DNA for the CDR3 is TGTGCCACCAGTGACACACCCCATGGACAGTTAGCCGGGGAGCTGTTTTTT. Translated: CATSDTPHGQLAGELFF.

The rearrangement joins TRBV5-6 to TRBJ2-4; D is uncertain. The germline CDR1 and CDR2 sequences are SGHDT and YYEEEE. The CDR3 totals 15 residues. With 2 bases removed from V and 0 bases from J, the gap between germline ends came to 9 bases. CDR3 sequence reads: CASSLVGKAKNIQYF. The CDR3 DNA reads TGTGCCAGCAGCTTAGTTGGGAAAGCCAAAAACATTCAGTACTTC. The variable domain in full, with the rest retrieved from reference TRBV5-6 and TRBJ2-4, is DAGVTQSPTHLIKTRGQQVTLRCSPKSGHDTVSWYQQALGQGPQFIFQYYEEEERQRGNFPDRFSGHQFPNYSSELNVNALLLGDSALYLCASSLVGKAKNIQYFGAGTRLSVL.

This rearrangement joins TRBV4-1 to TRBJ2-2; D not certain. The CDR3 has 15 amino acids. V gave up 0 bases and J gave up 7 bases, with 12 bases separating them. Germline CDR1 and CDR2: MGHRA and YSYEKL. The CDR3 bases are TGCGCCAGCAGCCAAGACAAGGTGGAGATCGGGGAGCTGTTTTTT. Its translation: CASSQDKVEIGELFF.

The chain joins TRBV18 to TRBJ1-1; D may be TRBD1 (6 bases). The CDR3 spans 14 residues. V gave up 3 bases and J gave up 1 base, with 9 bases separating them. Germline V gene sequence: CDR1 KGHSH, CDR2 LQKENI. The CDR3 coding sequence is TGTGCCAGCTCACCCTCGACAGGGAACACTGAAGCTTTCTTT. As protein: CASSPSTGNTEAFF.

The rearrangement links TRBV10-3 to TRBJ2-1; D perhaps matches TRBD1 (6 bases). Germline loops: CDR1 ENHRY, CDR2 SYGVKD. Trimming cost V 2 bases and J 12 bases, with 23 bases left between them. CDR3 size: 16 residues. CDR3 amino acids: CAISETTGLPRKGQFF. As DNA, the CDR3 is TGTGCCATCAGTGAGACGACAGGCCTCCCTCGCAAAGGGCAGTTCTTC.

This clonotype has just a few counts. The gene calls are TRBV5-1 and TRBJ1-3; D is unresolved. V shed 5 bases and J shed 8 bases, with 17 bases lying between them. The CDR3 has 14 residues. Germline V lookup: CDR1 SGHRS, CDR2 YFSETQ. The CDR3 protein is CASRERAEGDTIYF. CDR3 nucleotides: TGCGCCAGCAGAGAGAGGGCCGAGGGAGACACCATATATTTT.